What follows are 9 T cell receptor beta chains derived from one specimen sequenced in a study of T cell clonality in common variable immunodeficiency. Study results and limitations: Common variable immunodeficiency TCR beta sequences reportedly had fewer deletions and N-nucleotide insertions.

No antigens are known for them. Sequencing used immunoSEQ multiplex PCR; TCRdb keeps in-frame clones, though not all of them. This sample carries about 23,000 clones, none of them present only once. The sample taken for sequencing was peripheral blood mononuclear cells. These receptors originate from a human donor with common variable immunodeficiency.

There are many counts of this clone. Read data end 3 residues before the CDR3 end; the end is taken from the germline J gene. The genes are TRBV4-2 and TRBJ1-2, with 9 bases fitting TRBD1. This CDR3 contains 14 residues. Germline CDR1 reads LGHNA; CDR2 reads YNFKEQ. CDR3 protein: CASSPQGAAGGYTF. The DNA read from the CDR3 is TGTGCCAGCAGCCCACAGGGGGCGGCGGGGGGC.

A few counts support this clone. The read comes to an end 3 residues before the CDR3 does, leaving the germline J gene to fill in the end. V usage is TRBV19 and J usage is TRBJ2-1; 11 bases match TRBD2. The junction had 10 bases not matched to a gene; V was cut back by 6 bases and J by 3 bases. The CDR3 is made up of 17 amino acids. Germline CDR1 reads LNHDA; CDR2 reads SQIVND (reference sequence). CDR3 in amino acids: CASSLDSSGGRYNEQFF. Partial CDR3 DNA: TGTGCCAGTAGCCTTGATTCTAGCGGGGGGCGCTACAATGAG. Drawing the rest from reference TRBV19 and TRBJ2-1, the complete variable domain is DGGITQSPKYLFRKEGQNVTLSCEQNLNHDAMYWYRQDPGQGLRLIYYSQIVNDFQKGDIAEGYSVSREKKESFPLTVTSAQKNPTAFYLCASSLDSSGGRYNEQFFGPGTRLTVL.

This clone was recorded a few times. The CDR3 goes on 3 residues after the read ends, and that part is filled in from the germline J gene. The V gene is TRBV5-1, the J gene TRBJ2-5, with 7 nucleotides matching TRBD1. CDR1 and CDR2 (germline): SGHRS, YFSETQ. The CDR3 covers 14 residues. V gave up 3 bases and J gave up 2 bases; unmatched junction bases: 4. CDR3 amino acids: CASSWKQGQETQYF. The CDR3 bases that were read are TGCGCCAGCAGCTGGAAACAGGGGCAAGAGACC.

A remark on this clone: The CDR3 end is not reached by the read, which stops 3 residues before it; the germline J gene fills it in. The chain links TRBV19 to TRBJ2-3; 9 bases match TRBD1. This CDR3 is built from 16 residues. V was pared by 4 bases and J by 6 bases, with 11 bases of the junction left unmatched. In germline, CDR1 is LNHDA, CDR2 SQIVND (reference sequence). Incomplete CDR3 DNA: TGTGCCAGTAGTAGGTCACAGGGGGCGTATGGGGATACG. Encoded protein: CASSRSQGAYGDT. The whole CDR3 sequence reads CASSRSQGAYGDTQYF.

This clone has just a few counts. Read sequence stops 3 residues before the CDR3 end, and the germline J gene provides the missing end. The chain uses TRBV19 and TRBJ1-5; maybe TRBD1 (5 bases). Per the germline V gene, CDR1 is LNHDA and CDR2 is SQIVND (reference sequence). The CDR3 sequence is 14 residues long. Trimming cost V 5 bases and J 7 bases, with 15 bases left between them. The covered CDR3 bases are TGTGCCAGTAGTCGGGCTGCCGCAGGGCAGCCC. Translated, it gives CASSRAAAGQP. The CDR3 reads in full as CASSRAAAGQPQHF.

This clone was detected many times. The read halts 3 residues ahead of the CDR3 end, with the missing end drawn from the germline J gene. The J gene is TRBJ1-1, the V gene TRBV18; D possibly corresponds to TRBD1 (5 bases). V shed 1 base and J shed 1 base, with 13 bases lying between them. CDR3 length equals 16 residues. CDR1 KGHSH and CDR2 LQKENI come from the germline V gene. This CDR3 reads CASSPRSGLENTEAFF. The sequenced CDR3 bases are TGTGCCAGCTCACCACGATCGGGACTGGAGAACACTGAA. Variable domain in full (rest from reference TRBV18 and TRBJ1-1): NAGVMQNPRHLVRRRGQEARLRCSPMKGHSHVYWYRQLPEEGLKFMVYLQKENIIDESGMPKERFSAEFPKEGPSILRIQQVVRGDSAAYFCASSPRSGLENTEAFFGQGTRLTVV.

This clone was observed a few times. The missing CDR3 end, 3 residues past where the read stops, is filled in from the germline J gene. This sequence joins TRBV7-9 and TRBJ1-2; D perhaps matches TRBD1 (6 bases). Germline-derived CDR1 and CDR2 are SEHNR and FQNEAQ (reference sequence). There are 15 residues in the CDR3. V lost 5 bases to trimming and J lost 4 bases, with 17 bases between them. The sequenced CDR3 bases are TGTGCCAGCAGCCCCAGTGCGGGGGGGGCCTATGGC. Encoded protein: CASSPSAGGAYG. The full CDR3 protein is CASSPSAGGAYGYTF. Complete variable domain (other parts from reference TRBV7-9 and TRBJ1-2): DTGVSQNPRHKITKRGQNVTFRCDPISEHNRLYWYRQTLGQGPEFLTYFQNEAQLEKSRLLSDRFSAERPKGSFSTLEIQRTEQGDSAMYLCASSPSAGGAYGYTFGSGTRLTVV.

This clone was detected many times. The sequenced part of the CDR3 DNA is TGTGCCTGGAGTGGCCCTACCCGGGGAGTTGGCTCCTACAATGAG. This sequence encodes CAWSGPTRGVGSYNE. In full, the CDR3 is CAWSGPTRGVGSYNEQFF. V and J are TRBV30 and TRBJ2-1, with D maybe TRBD2 (5 bases). The read falls 3 residues short of the CDR3 end, and the missing part is taken from the germline J gene. CDR1 is GTSNPN, CDR2 SVGIG, per germline (reference sequence). This CDR3 is built from 18 residues. Trimming removed 1 base at V and 0 bases at J, with 19 bases between. The entire variable domain, with the rest obtained from reference TRBV30 and TRBJ2-1, is as follows: SQTIHQWPATLVQPVGSPLSLECTVEGTSNPNLYWYRQAAGRGLQLLFYSVGIGQISSEVPQNLSASRPQDRQFILSSKKLLLSDSGFYLCAWSGPTRGVGSYNEQFFGPGTRLTVL.

This clone was recorded at least ten times. The read falls 3 residues short of the CDR3 end, and the missing part is taken from the germline J gene. V gene TRBV19 combines with J gene TRBJ2-5; TRBD1 aligns across 10 bases. The CDR3 loop spans 13 amino acids. Germline CDR1 reads LNHDA; CDR2 reads SQIVND (reference sequence). The junction had 6 bases not matched to a gene; V was cut back by 9 bases and J by 5 bases. Partial CDR3 DNA: TGTGCCAGCGCCGGGACAGGGGTGGAGACC. Protein product: CASAGTGVET. The full CDR3 protein reads CASAGTGVETQYF.